A selection of T cell receptor beta chains follows, all from one sample in a study of T cells in Graves' hyperthyroidism and ophthalmopathy. TCRdb reprocessed the multiplex PCR reads via MiXCR and lists one record per CDR3 protein. The sample records about 98,000 distinct CDR3 sequences, 35% to 45% being singletons. Sequenced sample: peripheral blood or thyroid tissue (not recorded which). Every receptor here comes from a woman aged 25 to 39 with Graves' hyperthyroidism. Each CDR3 is given with its conserved first and last residue. D genes are given only for firm matches. Expanded clones get a size class; other rows say once, few or many, or leave the size out.

TRBD2	TRBJ2-7	many	TRBV5-1	CASSLGLAGAYEQYF	TGCGCCAGCAGCTTGGGACTAGCGGGAGCCTACGAGCAGTACTTC
NA	TRBJ1-4	many	TRBV7-9	CASSTNPITLATNEKLFF	TGTGCCAGCAGCACCAATCCAATCACACTTGCAACTAATGAAAAACTGTTTTTT
TRBD2	TRBJ2-7	NA	TRBV7-3	CASSGTSGSQEQYF	TGTGCCAGTAGTGGGACTAGCGGGAGTCAAGAGCAGTACTTC
TRBD2	TRBJ2-5	NA	TRBV7-6	CASSYREGTRGQETQYF	TGTGCTAGCAGCTACCGCGAAGGGACTAGGGGACAAGAGACCCAGTACTTC
NA	TRBJ2-7	NA	TRBV9	CASSVGGAEQYF	TGTGCCAGCAGCGTAGGGGGGGCCGAGCAGTACTTC
NA	TRBJ1-1	many	TRBV5-1	CASHMAGRMTEAFF	TGCGCCAGCCATATGGCAGGTAGAATGACTGAAGCTTTCTTT
TRBD2	TRBJ2-7	NA	TRBV9	CASSAGRAGATYEQYF	TGTGCCAGCAGCGCAGGGCGAGCGGGAGCAACCTACGAGCAGTACTTC
NA	TRBJ2-3	few	TRBV15	CATSSASGGDSSTDTQYF	TGTGCCACCAGCAGTGCTTCGGGCGGGGACTCTAGCACAGATACGCAGTATTTT
NA	TRBJ2-6	many	TRBV19	CATWDTRSGANVLTF	TGTGCCACCTGGGACACCCGCTCTGGGGCCAACGTCCTGACTTTC
TRBD1	TRBJ1-6	many	TRBV13	CASSSRDRDSPLHF	TGTGCCAGCAGCTCCCGGGACAGGGATTCACCCCTCCACTTT